This TCR beta chain was recorded in a study of blood T cell repertoires in COVID-19. Study-level background: Samples came from the United States, Italy and Spain, spanning acute and convalescent COVID-19. T cells, B-cell-depleted T cells, or PBMCs provided the cDNA or gDNA that served as material.

V lost 5 bases and J lost 7, with 6 bases in between. Germline CDR1 and CDR2: MNHEY and SVGAGI. The CDR3 is made up of 11 amino acids. Assay used: immunoSEQ multiplex PCR; TCRdb lists only in-frame clones, some missing. Here the sample spans about 110,000 clones, 84% being singletons. The V call is TRBV6-5, the J call TRBJ2-1; D unresolved. The sample was peripheral blood. The TCR sequence derives from a human donor in a cohort sampled during active COVID-19. The CDR3 coding sequence is TGTGCCAGCAGTCAACTGAATGAGCAGTTCTTC. This codes for CASSQLNEQFF.